There are a few counts of the clone carrying this T cell receptor beta chain. TCRdb reprocessed the 5' RACE reads with MiXCR, giving one entry per CDR3 protein. The sample lists about 190,000 distinct CDR3 sequences, 15% to 20% occurring once. The data originate from a study of identical twins. These data were likewise used in another study, on T cells expressing NK-cell markers. Per that paper: Repertoire data for TCR beta were derived from sorted T cells (CD3+CD56+NKG2C+, CD3+CD56+NKG2C- and CD3+CD56-NKG2C+).

The clonotype was recovered from a woman aged 18-30 years in good health. Input material: CD8+ T cells sorted from blood.

In DNA form, the CDR3 reads TGTGCCACAACGACAGGGGGGAATCAGCCCCAGCATTTT. Its translation: CATTTGGNQPQHF. This chain connects TRBV2 to TRBJ1-5, with 9 bases matching TRBD1. Germline-derived CDR1 and CDR2 are SNHLY and FYNNEI. CDR3 size: 13 residues. Trimming cost V 10 bases and J 4 bases; bases outside gene matches: 5.